The 22 T cell receptor beta chains reported below all come from one sample, sequenced in a study of blood T cell repertoires in COVID-19. Data came from immunoSEQ multiplex PCR; TCRdb stores just in-frame clones and leaves some out. The table shows fewer than 35,000 clones, with 89% occurring only once. The source material was peripheral blood. These receptors came from a man older than 75 with acute or convalescent COVID-19.

The V call is TRBV19, the J call TRBJ1-4; perhaps TRBD1 as D (5 bases). CDR1 and CDR2 (germline): LNHDA, SQIVND (reference sequence). This CDR3 has 14 amino acids. The ends were cut back, 5 bases at V and 8 bases at J, with 15 bases in the middle. CDR3 nucleotides: TGTGCCAGTAGTCTCAGCGACAGAACGGAAAAACTGTTTTTT. This translates into CASSLSDRTEKLFF. The whole variable domain, filled in from reference TRBV19 and TRBJ1-4, reads DGGITQSPKYLFRKEGQNVTLSCEQNLNHDAMYWYRQDPGQGLRLIYYSQIVNDFQKGDIAEGYSVSREKKESFPLTVTSAQKNPTAFYLCASSLSDRTEKLFFGSGTQLSVL.

This rearrangement joins TRBV18 to TRBJ2-3; TRBD2 is a possible D gene (6 bases). Germline loops: CDR1 KGHSH, CDR2 LQKENI. The CDR3 spans 20 residues. Trimming stripped 0 bases from V and 0 bases from J, with 22 bases between. The CDR3 region has the DNA TGTGCCAGCTCACCACCGGGAGGACTACAAATACAAACTAGCACAGATACGCAGTATTTT. Its translation is CASSPPGGLQIQTSTDTQYF.

V usage is TRBV24-1 and J usage is TRBJ2-5; 8 bases are a match to TRBD1. The CDR3 spans 14 residues. The trim removed 4 bases at V and 4 bases at J, leaving 4 bases unmatched. The germline gives CDR1 KGHDR, CDR2 SFDVKD. Here the CDR3 DNA reads TGTGCCACCAGTGAACCGGACAGGGTAGAGACCCAGTACTTC. Its protein is CATSEPDRVETQYF.

This sequence joins TRBV7-9 and TRBJ2-7, with D perhaps matching TRBD2 (5 bases). Germline assignment: CDR1 SEHNR and CDR2 FQNEAQ (reference sequence). The V end was cut by 6 bases, the J end by 4 bases, with 10 bases between. The CDR3 is 12 residues long. Here the CDR3 reads CASRYRDYEQYF. CDR3 DNA sequence: TGTGCCAGCAGATATCGGGATTACGAGCAGTACTTC.

The gene calls are TRBV19 and TRBJ2-1; the match to TRBD2 covers 7 bases. CDR3 length: 16 residues. From germline, CDR1 is LNHDA and CDR2 SQIVND (reference sequence). Trimming cost V 1 base and J 7 bases; bases outside gene matches: 10. The CDR3 DNA reads as TGTGCCAGTAGTATAGCTAGGCGGGGGAGAAGGAATGAGCAGTTCTTC. This gives the protein CASSIARRGRRNEQFF.

V is TRBV3-1 (or the pseudogene TRBV3-2) and J is TRBJ1-6; TRBD1 matches 9 bases. The germline V gene has CDR1 LGHDT and CDR2 YNNKEL (reference sequence). This CDR3 has 15 residues. Germline trimming cut 4 bases from V and 8 bases from J; bases unmatched to any gene: 6. As DNA, the CDR3 is TGTGCCAGCAGCCCCCGGGACAGGGCATATTCACCCCTCCACTTT. Its translation: CASSPRDRAYSPLHF.

This clone was observed a single time. The gene calls are TRBV5-1 and TRBJ2-3; 7 bases are a match to TRBD2. Per the germline V gene, CDR1 is SGHRS and CDR2 is YFSETQ. This CDR3 is 14 amino acids long. Trimming took 1 base from V and 5 from J; bases not matched to a gene: 4. In DNA, the CDR3 is TGCGCCAGCAGCTTGTTTGGGGAGGGAGATACGCAGTATTTT. It translates to CASSLFGEGDTQYF.

This clone has more than one count but fewer than ten. J is TRBJ2-2 and V is TRBV5-5; 13 bases fit TRBD2. This CDR3 contains 17 residues. The germline CDR1 and CDR2 sequences are SGHKS and YYEKEE (reference sequence). Trimming at V came to 3 bases and at J to 2 bases, leaving 4 bases not matched to a gene. CDR3 sequence (DNA): TGTGCCAGCAGCTCCCGACTAGCGGGAGGAAACACCGGGGAGCTGTTTTTT. As protein: CASSSRLAGGNTGELFF.

The chain recombines TRBV5-1 with TRBJ2-2, with 9 bases fitting TRBD1. The CDR3 spans 14 residues. Germline CDR1 reads SGHRS; CDR2 reads YFSETQ. J was trimmed by 6 bases and V by 7 bases; bases with no gene match: 7. CDR3 loop: CASFTGGLAGELFF. The CDR3 DNA sequence: TGCGCCAGCTTTACAGGGGGCTTGGCCGGGGAGCTGTTTTTT.

This clone was recorded once. This sequence joins TRBV19 and TRBJ1-3; 10 bases align to TRBD1. There are 17 residues in the CDR3. In germline, CDR1 is LNHDA, CDR2 SQIVND (reference sequence). With 0 bases clipped from V and 1 base from J, the junction kept 3 bases outside the gene matches. The DNA of the CDR3 is TGTGCCAGTAGTATAGACCGGGACAGGGGATCTGGAAACACCATATATTTT. Translating it yields CASSIDRDRGSGNTIYF.

This clone has a single count. The gene calls are TRBV5-1 and TRBJ1-6; 7 bases align to TRBD1. The V gene end was trimmed by 2 bases and the J gene end by 7 bases; junction bases not matched to a gene: 6. Germline V lookup: CDR1 SGHRS, CDR2 YFSETQ. This CDR3 has 15 amino acids. The CDR3 protein is CASSFSGTENSPLHF. In nucleotides, the CDR3 is TGCGCCAGCAGCTTTTCCGGGACAGAGAATTCACCCCTCCACTTT.

This clone has a handful of counts. The chain carries TRBV5-1 and TRBJ2-7; TRBD1 agrees at 8 bases. The V segment lost 3 bases and the J segment 3 bases; nucleotides outside the gene matches: 5. There are 14 residues in the CDR3. Germline-derived CDR1 and CDR2 are SGHRS and YFSETQ. CDR3 nucleotide sequence: TGCGCCAGCAGCTCGACAGGGGAAAACTACGAGCAGTACTTC. It specifies CASSSTGENYEQYF.

With regard to this clone: Other DNA variants within this sample encode the same CDR3. The chain links TRBV5-1 to TRBJ1-1, with TRBD1 matching over 9 bases. After removal of 1 base from V and 1 base from J, the junction contained 2 bases not matched to a gene. Germline V gives CDR1 SGHRS, CDR2 YFSETQ. The CDR3 spans 15 residues. Here the CDR3 DNA reads TGCGCCAGCAGCTTGTCGGGACAGGGGAACACTGAAGCTTTCTTT. Its translation: CASSLSGQGNTEAFF.

V and J are TRBV28 and TRBJ1-1; D is perhaps TRBD1 (5 bases). This CDR3 region has 14 residues. Germline CDR1 and CDR2: MDHEN and SYDVKM. The V gene lost 6 bases and the J gene lost 1 base, with 12 bases spanning the gap. CDR3 nucleotide sequence: TGTGCCAGCAGCCCTGCAACAGGGAACACTGAAGCTTTCTTT. Encoded protein: CASSPATGNTEAFF.

By share of the sample, this clone is medium-sized. V and J are TRBV10-3 and TRBJ2-3; 12 nucleotides match TRBD2. CDR1 ENHRY and CDR2 SYGVKD come from the germline V gene. This CDR3 contains 15 residues. With 6 bases clipped from V and 7 bases from J, the junction kept 8 bases outside the gene matches. The CDR3 DNA follows: TGTGCCATCAGCCCCACTAGCGGGAGGTCATATACGCAGTATTTT. Its translation is CAISPTSGRSYTQYF.

The genes are TRBV6-5 and TRBJ2-1, with no clear D. Germline V gene lookup returns CDR1 MNHEY and CDR2 SVGAGI. The CDR3 covers 11 residues. Trimming stripped 9 bases from V and 5 bases from J, with 8 bases between. In nucleotides, the CDR3 is TGTGCCAGTTACCTAGACAATGAGCAGTTCTTC. It codes for CASYLDNEQFF.

The J gene is TRBJ1-6, the V gene TRBV11-2, with D possibly being TRBD1 (5 bases). Germline values: CDR1 SGHAT, CDR2 FQNNGV. V lost 1 base, J lost 11 bases, and 12 bases lay in between. The CDR3 has 14 amino acids. The DNA for the CDR3 is TGTGCCAGCAGCTTAGTTCAGGGCTGGGCACCCCTCCACTTT. Protein sequence: CASSLVQGWAPLHF. Drawing the rest from reference TRBV11-2 and TRBJ1-6, the complete variable domain is EAGVAQSPRYKIIEKRQSVAFWCNPISGHATLYWYQQILGQGPKLLIQFQNNGVVDDSQLPKDRFSAERLKGVDSTLKIQPAKLEDSAVYLCASSLVQGWAPLHFGNGTRLTVT.

The chain joins TRBV29-1 to TRBJ2-7; tentative D call: TRBD2 (6 bases). V was shortened by 1 base and J by 3 bases, with 10 bases between the two germline ends. The CDR3 is made up of 13 amino acids. The germline V gene encodes CDR1 SQVTM and CDR2 ANQGSEA. The CDR3 DNA is TGCAGCGTTGAAGCCATGGAGGGCTACGAGCAGTACTTC. Amino acids: CSVEAMEGYEQYF.

The chain recombines TRBV6-5 with TRBJ1-1; possible D gene TRBD1, 6 bases. This CDR3 spans 13 amino acids. Trimming took 4 bases from V and 4 from J, leaving 10 bases between them. Germline V gene lookup returns CDR1 MNHEY and CDR2 SVGAGI. In nucleotides, the CDR3 is TGTGCCAGCAGTTGGGGGCGCGGCACTGAAGCTTTCTTT. This encodes CASSWGRGTEAFF.

The chain couples TRBV7-8 to TRBJ1-1; maybe TRBD1 (5 bases). V was clipped by 1 base and J by 7 bases, with 13 bases between them. The CDR3 loop spans 14 amino acids. The germline V gene has CDR1 SGHVS and CDR2 FQNEAQ. The DNA of the CDR3 is TGTGCCAGCAGCTTAGGGGGAGGGGCGGTTGAAGCTTTCTTT. Its translation: CASSLGGGAVEAFF.

The chain is built from TRBV3-1 (or the pseudogene TRBV3-2) and TRBJ1-5; 7 positions match TRBD1. Germline values: CDR1 LGHDT, CDR2 YNNKEL (reference sequence). The junction had 4 bases not matched to a gene; V was cut back by 2 bases and J by 6 bases. The CDR3 length is 14 residues. The CDR3 is CASSQQGVGQPQHF. The CDR3 coding sequence is TGTGCCAGCAGCCAACAGGGGGTGGGTCAGCCCCAGCATTTT.

This rearrangement joins TRBV28 to TRBJ1-5; D unclear. This CDR3 spans 14 amino acids. Germline V lookup: CDR1 MDHEN, CDR2 SYDVKM. V dropped 6 bases and J dropped 4 bases, with 13 bases sitting between them. The CDR3 sequence is CASRSGGFNQPQHF. CDR3 in DNA: TGTGCCAGCAGGTCGGGAGGGTTTAATCAGCCCCAGCATTTT.